This is a list of T cell receptor beta chains from one sample in a study of cytotoxic CD8 clonotypes in ibrutinib-treated CLL. Assay used: immunoSEQ multiplex PCR; TCRdb lists only in-frame clones, some missing. Seen here are some 3,000 clones, 75% to 85% observed once, and the top ten hold about 25%. This sample comprised PBMCs, obtained before ibrutinib treatment. These receptors originate from a human donor with chronic lymphocytic leukemia. Each CDR3 is given with its conserved first and last residue. D genes are given only for firm matches. Not all rows give a size; the values are once, few, many and, for expanded clones, a class.

j_gene | d_gene | abundance | v_gene | CDR3aa | CDR3nt
TRBJ2-3 | TRBD2 | NA | TRBV15 | CATSKKRGGDLSDTQYF | TGTGCCACCAGCAAAAAACGGGGGGGCGACCTTTCAGATACGCAGTATTTT
TRBJ2-1 | NA | NA | TRBV10-1 | CASSESLGRRGGYNEQFF | TGCGCCAGCAGTGAGTCCCTGGGCCGTCGAGGGGGATACAATGAGCAGTTCTTC
TRBJ2-7 | NA | NA | TRBV29-1 | CSVEDPTGWLSRDGEQYF | TGCAGCGTTGAAGACCCGACCGGGTGGTTGTCCAGGGACGGCGAGCAGTACTTC
TRBJ2-3 | NA | NA | TRBV7-6 | CASSLARGSDTQYF | TGTGCCAGCAGCTTAGCGAGGGGTTCAGATACGCAGTATTTT
TRBJ2-7 | NA | few | TRBV10-3 | CAISESSAGSGEQYF | TGTGCCATCAGTGAGTCGTCTGCTGGATCGGGGGAGCAGTACTTC
TRBJ1-1 | NA | NA | TRBV19 | CASSNARGTEAFF | TGTGCCAGTAGTAACGCCAGGGGCACTGAAGCTTTCTTT
TRBJ2-7 | NA | NA | TRBV6-4 | CASSGGPSYEQYF | TGTGCCAGCAGTGGCGGACCTTCCTACGAGCAGTACTTC
TRBJ1-4 | NA | NA | TRBV7-2 | CASSPTGPGRLFF | TGTGCCAGCAGCCCCACAGGTCCTGGTAGGCTGTTTTTT
TRBJ2-7 | TRBD2 | NA | TRBV7-9 | CASSLAGPNYEQYF | TGTGCCAGCAGCCTAGCGGGGCCAAACTACGAGCAGTACTTC
TRBJ1-1 | NA | NA | TRBV4-1 | CASSQEGSQTEAFF | TGCGCCAGCAGCCAAGAGGGCAGCCAAACTGAAGCTTTCTTT
TRBJ2-7 | NA | large | TRBV7-9 | CASSLAGTKYEQYF | TGTGCCAGCAGCTTAGCCGGGACCAAGTACGAGCAGTACTTC
TRBJ1-2 | NA | NA | TRBV6-1 | CASHDRFNYGYTF | TGTGCCAGCCACGACAGGTTTAACTATGGCTACACCTTC
TRBJ2-7 | NA | NA | TRBV10-1 | CASSDRGGGGYEQYF | TGCGCCAGCAGTGATCGGGGCGGGGGCGGTTACGAGCAGTACTTC
TRBJ1-6 | NA | few | TRBV15 | CATSREEGSNSPLHF | TGTGCCACCAGCAGAGAGGAGGGGAGTAATTCACCCCTCCACTTT
TRBJ1-1 | NA | few | TRBV7-9 | CASSHWGSGTEAFF | TGTGCCAGCAGCCATTGGGGGTCTGGCACTGAAGCTTTCTTT
TRBJ1-5 | NA | NA | TRBV12-1 | CASSWRGNQPQHF | TGTGCCAGCAGCTGGAGAGGCAATCAGCCCCAGCATTTT
TRBJ2-5 | NA | NA | TRBV5-6 | CASSLVGGEQETQYF | TGTGCCAGCAGCTTGGTCGGTGGAGAGCAAGAGACCCAGTACTTC
TRBJ1-2 | NA | NA | TRBV11-2 | CASSLEAGAFYGYTF | TGTGCCAGCAGCTTAGAAGCAGGGGCGTTCTATGGCTACACCTTC
TRBJ1-2 | TRBD1 | few | TRBV5-1 | CASSPGQGFYGYTF | TGCGCCAGCAGCCCGGGACAGGGCTTCTATGGCTACACCTTC
TRBJ2-3 | NA | NA | TRBV19 | CASSLGGVISDTQYF | TGTGCCAGTAGTCTAGGGGGGGTAATCTCAGATACGCAGTATTTT
TRBJ2-2 | NA | few | TRBV5-1 | CASSLDDRAATGELFF | TGCGCCAGCAGCTTGGACGATAGGGCTGCCACCGGGGAGCTGTTTTTT
TRBJ2-1 | TRBD2 | NA | TRBV5-1 | CASSARAGGNEQFF | TGCGCCAGCAGCGCACGGGCGGGGGGCAATGAGCAGTTCTTC
TRBJ2-6 | NA | NA | TRBV2 | CASSHREGAGANVLTF | TGTGCCAGCAGCCACAGGGAGGGCGCTGGGGCCAACGTCCTGACTTTC
TRBJ2-3 | TRBD1 | NA | TRBV7-9 | CASSSPGQGRDTQYF | TGTGCCAGCAGCTCCCCGGGACAGGGGAGAGATACGCAGTATTTT
TRBJ2-2 | NA | few | TRBV11-2 | CASSLEWNTGELFF | TGTGCCAGCAGCTTAGAGTGGAACACCGGGGAGCTGTTTTTT
TRBJ1-1 | TRBD1 | NA | TRBV6-5 | CASKGQGARAFF | TGTGCCAGCAAGGGGCAGGGGGCAAGAGCTTTCTTT
TRBJ1-1 | NA | NA | TRBV29-1 | CSVTGTLNTEAFF | TGCAGCGTAACCGGGACCCTTAACACTGAAGCTTTCTTT
TRBJ2-1 | TRBD2 | NA | TRBV10-2 | CASSEPTLGGWVEQFF | TGCGCCAGCAGTGAGCCTACCTTGGGGGGGTGGGTTGAGCAGTTCTTC
TRBJ1-2 | NA | NA | TRBV14 | CASSPDGAANYGYTF | TGTGCCAGCAGCCCTGACGGTGCAGCTAACTATGGCTACACCTTC
TRBJ1-2 | NA | few | TRBV9 | CASSAGLNTYGYTF | TGTGCCAGCAGTGCTGGCCTCAACACCTATGGCTACACCTTC
TRBJ1-2 | NA | NA | TRBV11-2 | CASSQDRNYGYTF | TGTGCCAGCAGCCAGGACCGTAACTATGGCTACACCTTC
TRBJ2-5 | NA | NA | TRBV27 | CASGPTLKTQYF | TGTGCCAGCGGACCGACCCTGAAGACCCAGTACTTC
TRBJ2-1 | TRBD1 | NA | TRBV25-1 | CASSDQGGRRSSYNEQFF | TGTGCCAGCAGTGATCAAGGGGGCCGGAGAAGCTCCTACAATGAGCAGTTCTTC
TRBJ2-5 | TRBD2 | NA | TRBV14 | CASSQEQRGPQETQYF | TGTGCCAGCAGCCAAGAGCAGCGGGGGCCCCAAGAGACCCAGTACTTC
TRBJ1-3 | TRBD1 | NA | TRBV10-2 | CASSTGQEDTIYF | TGCGCCAGCAGTACGGGACAGGAGGACACCATATATTTT
TRBJ2-3 | NA | NA | TRBV6-1 | CASTPRADTQYF | TGTGCCAGCACCCCCCGGGCAGATACGCAGTATTTT
TRBJ2-1 | NA | NA | TRBV14 | CASSQWGRGNEQFF | TGTGCCAGCAGCCAATGGGGCCGTGGGAATGAGCAGTTCTTC
TRBJ1-1 | NA | NA | TRBV10-3 | CAISESTEAFF | TGTGCCATCAGTGAGTCCACTGAAGCTTTCTTT
TRBJ1-2 | TRBD1 | NA | TRBV6-5 | CASSYSGQKYGYTF | TGTGCCAGCAGTTACTCGGGACAGAAGTATGGCTACACCTTC
TRBJ2-5 | TRBD1 | NA | TRBV7-8 | CASSLRDSSETQYF | TGTGCCAGCAGCTTAAGGGACAGTTCAGAGACCCAGTACTTC
TRBJ2-7 | NA | NA | TRBV28 | CASRGGGLGSYEQYF | TGTGCCAGCAGAGGGGGAGGGCTGGGCTCCTACGAGCAGTACTTC
TRBJ2-7 | NA | NA | TRBV29-1 | CSAGVQGGYEQYF | TGCAGCGCCGGGGTGCAGGGGGGCTACGAGCAGTACTTC
TRBJ2-3 | TRBD2 | NA | TRBV14 | CASSRLGLGTDTQYF | TGTGCCAGCAGCCGATTGGGACTAGGCACAGATACGCAGTATTTT
TRBJ2-1 | TRBD2 | large | TRBV4-1 | CASALLAGSYNEQFF | TGCGCCAGCGCCCTACTAGCGGGCTCCTACAATGAGCAGTTCTTC
TRBJ2-7 | NA | NA | TRBV29-1 | CSFLGRSYEQYF | TGCAGCTTCCTAGGAAGGTCCTACGAGCAGTACTTC
TRBJ2-6 | TRBD1 | NA | TRBV10-2 | CASSRQGAFGGANVLTF | TGCGCCAGCTCCAGACAGGGGGCTTTCGGTGGGGCCAACGTCCTGACTTTC
TRBJ1-1 | NA | few | TRBV10-3 | CAITNGGVLEAFF | TGTGCCATCACCAACGGGGGAGTCCTGGAAGCTTTCTTT
TRBJ2-7 | NA | NA | TRBV2 | CASSEAEGGEQYF | TGTGCCAGCAGTGAAGCCGAAGGGGGCGAGCAGTACTTC
TRBJ1-2 | NA | few | TRBV5-5 | CASSSALTSGYTF | TGTGCCAGCAGCTCCGCCCTGACGTCCGGCTACACCTTC
TRBJ2-5 | NA | NA | TRBV5-1 | CASSLSGEKYF | TGCGCCAGCAGCTTGTCGGGGGAAAAGTACTTC
TRBJ1-5 | NA | once | TRBV28 | CASSPRGQPQHF | TGTGCCAGCAGTCCCAGGGGTCAGCCCCAGCATTTT